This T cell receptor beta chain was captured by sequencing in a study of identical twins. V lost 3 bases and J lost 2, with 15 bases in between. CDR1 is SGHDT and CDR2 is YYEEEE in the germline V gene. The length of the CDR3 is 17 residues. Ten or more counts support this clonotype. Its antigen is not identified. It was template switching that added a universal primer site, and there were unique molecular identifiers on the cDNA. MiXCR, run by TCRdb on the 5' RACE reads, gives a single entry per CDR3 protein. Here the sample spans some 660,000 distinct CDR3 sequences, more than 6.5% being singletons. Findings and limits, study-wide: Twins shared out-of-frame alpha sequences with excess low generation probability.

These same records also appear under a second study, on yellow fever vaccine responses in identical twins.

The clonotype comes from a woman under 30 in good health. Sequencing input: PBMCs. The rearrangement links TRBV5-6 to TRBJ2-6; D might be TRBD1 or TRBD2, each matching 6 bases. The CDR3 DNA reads TGTGCCAGCAGCTCTACAGGGAGGAGGACTGGGGCCAACGTCCTGACTTTC. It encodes CASSSTGRRTGANVLTF.